These T cell receptor beta chains were read from a single sample in a study of response to subunit inactivated influenza vaccine. TCRdb re-derived calls from the RT-PCR reads in MiXCR, one entry per CDR3 protein. Of roughly 790,000 distinct CDR3 sequences listed, 21% are singletons. Material: PBMCs from blood, obtained 5 days after vaccination. The receptors here all came from a man between 50 and 59 years old who received an inactivated influenza vaccine. CDR3s include the opening cysteine and the closing phenylalanine or tryptophan. A D gene is named only where the DNA matches it firmly. Size tells how often a clone was seen (once, few, many) or the class of an expanded clone, and some rows leave it out.

V gene,J gene,D gene,clone size,CDR3 protein,CDR3 DNA
TRBV6-2/TRBV6-3,TRBJ2-1,TRBD1,.,CASSYSSQGLYHEQFF,TGTGCCAGCAGTTACTCGTCACAGGGGTTGTATCATGAGCAGTTCTTC
TRBV3-1,TRBJ2-7,TRBD2,few,CASSPRTSGTRTYEQYF,TGTGCCAGCAGCCCCCGGACTAGCGGGACGAGAACCTACGAGCAGTACTTC
TRBV4-2,TRBJ2-1,TRBD2,.,CASSPLPGASGNNEQFF,TGTGCCAGCAGCCCTCTACCGGGGGCTAGCGGGAACAATGAGCAGTTCTTC
TRBV20-1,TRBJ2-7,.,many,CSARARTAPYEQYF,TGCAGTGCTAGGGCACGGACAGCCCCATACGAGCAGTACTTC
TRBV28,TRBJ2-3,.,few,CASSPINTDTQYF,TGTGCCAGCAGTCCCATAAACACAGATACGCAGTATTTT
TRBV27,TRBJ2-3,.,.,CASSSEGLMADTQYF,TGTGCCAGCAGTTCGGAGGGCCTAATGGCAGATACGCAGTATTTT
TRBV7-9,TRBJ2-1,.,.,CASSLVRDEQFF,TGTGCCAGCAGCTTAGTGCGAGACGAGCAGTTCTTC
TRBV10-2,TRBJ1-2,.,.,CASSESVAVYGYTF,TGCGCCAGCAGTGAGAGTGTAGCGGTCTATGGCTACACCTTC
TRBV7-9,TRBJ2-3,.,few,CASSLDRPWDTQYF,TGTGCCAGCAGCCTAGACAGACCGTGGGATACGCAGTATTTT
TRBV20-1,TRBJ2-1,TRBD2,.,CSARYLAGGSYNEQFF,TGCAGTGCTAGATATCTAGCGGGAGGCTCCTACAATGAGCAGTTCTTC
TRBV7-3,TRBJ2-5,.,few,CASSLTLGSGETQYF,TGTGCCAGCAGCTTAACGTTGGGGAGTGGAGAGACCCAGTACTTC
TRBV29-1,TRBJ2-3,.,many,CSVGGLGRNTQYF,TGCAGCGTTGGGGGCCTAGGAAGAAATACGCAGTATTTT
TRBV20-1,TRBJ1-2,.,few,CSARDRPAGGYTF,TGCAGTGCCCGTGACCGCCCAGCGGGTGGCTACACCTTC
TRBV27,TRBJ2-7,.,.,CASSIKGVNYEQYF,TGTGCCAGCAGTATCAAAGGGGTTAACTACGAGCAGTACTTC
TRBV7-2,TRBJ2-7,.,few,CASSFERFEYEQYF,TGTGCCAGCAGCTTTGAGCGGTTCGAGTACGAGCAGTACTTC
TRBV12-3/TRBV12-4,TRBJ2-1,.,few,CASSFGLGEQFF,TGTGCCAGCAGTTTTGGCCTAGGCGAACAGTTCTTC
TRBV2,TRBJ2-1,.,.,CASTLRINEQFF,TGTGCCAGCACCCTGAGGATCAATGAGCAGTTCTTC
TRBV2,TRBJ1-3,.,.,CASSGGRNTIYF,TGTGCCAGCAGTGGAGGGCGAAACACCATATATTTT
TRBV20-1,TRBJ2-7,TRBD2,.,CSAVPLALAGDNEQYF,TGCAGTGCCGTACCATTGGCACTAGCGGGAGATAACGAGCAGTACTTC
TRBV20-1,TRBJ2-4,TRBD2,few,CSARAGLAGAQTIQYF,TGCAGTGCTAGAGCAGGACTAGCGGGGGCCCAAACCATTCAGTACTTC
TRBV29-1,TRBJ2-3,TRBD1,few,CSVLTGISTDTQYF,TGCAGCGTTCTGACAGGGATCAGCACAGATACGCAGTATTTT
TRBV10-3,TRBJ2-3,.,.,CAIRGEVDTQYF,TGTGCCATCAGGGGGGAGGTAGATACGCAGTATTTT
TRBV20-1,TRBJ2-1,.,many,CSATRPSGENEQFF,TGCAGTGCTACCAGGCCAAGCGGTGAGAATGAGCAGTTCTTC
TRBV7-2,TRBJ2-3,.,many,CASSLLGGTDTQYF,TGTGCCAGCAGCCTTCTTGGAGGCACAGATACGCAGTATTTT
TRBV29-1,TRBJ2-5,.,.,CSASRPGQETQYF,TGCAGCGCCAGCCGTCCTGGCCAAGAGACCCAGTACTTC
TRBV4-3,TRBJ2-3,.,.,CASSQDTLNTDTQYF,TGCGCCAGCAGCCAAGATACCCTAAACACAGATACGCAGTATTTT
TRBV12-3/TRBV12-4,TRBJ2-3,.,.,CASRSAGSGDTQYF,TGTGCCAGCAGGTCCGCCGGGAGTGGGGATACGCAGTATTTT
TRBV6-4,TRBJ2-3,TRBD2,.,CASSSGLAGGRDTQYF,TGTGCCAGCAGCTCGGGACTAGCGGGAGGGCGAGATACGCAGTATTTT
TRBV28,TRBJ2-5,.,.,CASTLETGIQETQYF,TGTGCCAGCACCCTCGAAACAGGCATCCAAGAGACCCAGTACTTC
TRBV4-3,TRBJ2-7,.,.,CASSQDLRQSSYEQYF,TGCGCCAGCAGCCAAGATTTGCGACAGAGCTCCTACGAGCAGTACTTC
TRBV6-2/TRBV6-3,TRBJ2-1,.,once,CASSPWGMSEQFF,TGTGCCAGCAGTCCTTGGGGGATGAGTGAGCAGTTCTTC
TRBV12-3/TRBV12-4,TRBJ2-1,.,.,CASSLKLDYYNEQFF,TGTGCCAGCAGTTTAAAACTAGATTACTACAATGAGCAGTTCTTC
TRBV7-8,TRBJ2-3,.,once,CASGPGNTDTQYF,TGTGCCAGCGGCCCAGGCAACACAGATACGCAGTATTTT
TRBV29-1,TRBJ1-4,.,few,CSIEVRGIGEKLFF,TGCAGCATTGAGGTTCGGGGAATTGGCGAAAAACTGTTTTTT
TRBV20-1,TRBJ2-7,TRBD1,many,CSATSGGDYEQYF,TGCAGTGCTACCTCAGGGGGTGACTACGAGCAGTACTTC
TRBV9,TRBJ2-1,.,.,CASRGMTGGQFF,TGTGCCAGCAGGGGAATGACAGGTGGGCAGTTCTTC
TRBV28,TRBJ1-2,.,.,CATGRARVSYGYTF,TGTGCCACCGGACGCGCCAGGGTGTCCTATGGCTACACCTTC
TRBV24-1,TRBJ2-2,TRBD1,.,CATSEPGQGADEELFF,TGTGCCACCAGTGAACCCGGACAGGGGGCTGATGAGGAGCTGTTTTTT
TRBV10-3,TRBJ2-1,TRBD2,.,CAIRGGLAGNHNEQFF,TGTGCCATCAGGGGGGGACTAGCGGGGAACCACAATGAGCAGTTCTTC
TRBV7-9,TRBJ2-1,TRBD2,once,CASSRGLPDNEQFF,TGTGCCAGCAGCAGGGGACTACCCGACAATGAGCAGTTCTTC
TRBV9,TRBJ2-6,TRBD1,once,CASSVGQAYSGANVLTF,TGTGCCAGCAGCGTCGGACAGGCCTACTCTGGGGCCAACGTCCTGACTTTC
TRBV11-1,TRBJ2-3,.,.,CASSLPKNRIRGTDTQYF,TGTGCCAGCAGCTTACCCAAAAATCGGATACGAGGCACAGATACGCAGTATTTT
TRBV20-1,TRBJ2-7,.,.,CSARGARGIYEQYF,TGCAGTGCTAGAGGGGCGCGGGGTATCTACGAGCAGTACTTC
TRBV20-1,TRBJ1-6,TRBD1,.,CSARALTGGSYNSPLHF,TGCAGTGCTAGAGCCTTAACAGGGGGCTCCTATAATTCACCCCTCCACTTT
TRBV5-1,TRBJ2-1,.,few,CASSSGDDNEQFF,TGCGCCAGCAGCTCAGGGGACGACAATGAGCAGTTCTTC
TRBV7-2,TRBJ2-1,TRBD2,.,CASSVRTSGYNEQFF,TGTGCCAGCAGCGTGAGGACTAGCGGCTACAATGAGCAGTTCTTC
TRBV2,TRBJ2-1,TRBD2,few,CASSAGLAGGNEQFF,TGTGCCAGCAGTGCGGGACTAGCGGGAGGGAATGAGCAGTTCTTC
TRBV7-9,TRBJ2-2,.,many,CASSPLGGPTGELFF,TGTGCCAGCAGCCCCCTTGGGGGGCCCACCGGGGAGCTGTTTTTT
TRBV24-1,TRBJ2-1,.,few,CATSDDIDGSNEQFF,TGTGCCACCAGTGACGATATTGACGGGAGTAATGAGCAGTTCTTC
TRBV4-3,TRBJ2-3,.,few,CASSQRTLVDTQYF,TGCGCCAGCAGCCAGCGGACCCTCGTAGATACGCAGTATTTT
TRBV15,TRBJ2-1,.,.,CATSRLESSYNEQFF,TGTGCCACCAGCAGGCTAGAAAGCTCCTACAATGAGCAGTTCTTC
TRBV29-1,TRBJ2-1,.,.,CSVLAVYNEQFF,TGCAGCGTCTTAGCGGTATACAATGAGCAGTTCTTC
TRBV4-3,TRBJ2-3,.,.,CASSQDTGSTDTQYF,TGCGCCAGCAGCCAAGATACAGGGAGCACAGATACGCAGTATTTT
TRBV28,TRBJ2-5,.,few,CASSLLRTQETQYF,TGTGCCAGCAGTTTGTTACGGACCCAAGAGACCCAGTACTTC
TRBV29-1,TRBJ2-7,TRBD1,.,CSVESKTGRYEQYF,TGCAGCGTTGAGTCCAAGACAGGGCGGTACGAGCAGTACTTC
TRBV20-1,TRBJ2-5,.,few,CSAIENQETQYF,TGCAGTGCTATCGAGAACCAAGAGACCCAGTACTTC
TRBV7-8,TRBJ2-5,.,.,CASSSPRGGDLVGETQYF,TGTGCCAGCAGCTCCCCTAGGGGCGGCGATCTGGTCGGAGAGACCCAGTACTTC
TRBV5-1,TRBJ2-1,.,few,CASSLFGGLRYNEQFF,TGCGCCAGCAGCTTGTTCGGGGGACTCCGCTACAATGAGCAGTTCTTC
TRBV29-1,TRBJ2-5,.,few,CSVVGGGTKETQYF,TGCAGCGTCGTTGGGGGTGGGACGAAAGAGACCCAGTACTTC
TRBV5-1,TRBJ2-1,TRBD2,many,CASSLAGSGKSDEQFF,TGCGCCAGCAGCTTGGCCGGTAGCGGGAAATCAGATGAGCAGTTCTTC